The rows below give T cell receptor beta chains drawn from one sample of a study of T cells after yellow fever vaccination. TCRdb independently ran MiXCR on the 5' RACE reads; one entry per CDR3 protein. Among some 400,000 distinct CDR3 sequences listed, about 19% were seen once. Sequencing used PBMCs, obtained before the yellow fever booster vaccination. All receptors derive from a man younger than 35 who received the YFV17D yellow fever vaccine. The CDR3 runs from the conserved cysteine through the conserved F or W. A D gene is named only where the DNA matches it firmly. Some rows have no size entry. The others give once, few or many, or a class for an expanded clone.

TGTGCCAGCAGCTTAAACAGAGTGGATGAGCAGTTCTTC,CASSLNRVDEQFF,TRBJ2-1,.,TRBV7-6,few
TGCGCCAGCAGCTCGGACTTTCCTCTGGAGCAGTACTTC,CASSSDFPLEQYF,TRBJ2-7,.,TRBV5-1,.
TGTGCCACCAGCAGAGACCGAGACAGGGAAGCTTTCTTT,CATSRDRDREAFF,TRBJ1-1,.,TRBV15,few
TGTGCCAGCAGACGAGGGGCCCAGGCGCAGTTCTTC,CASRRGAQAQFF,TRBJ2-1,.,TRBV6-5,.
TGTGCCAGCAGCAAGACACGACACCTTAGCTCTGGGGCCAACGTCCTGACTTTC,CASSKTRHLSSGANVLTF,TRBJ2-6,.,TRBV6-5,many
TGCGCCAGCAGCCAAGGGGCTAGCGGGACCCAGTACTTC,CASSQGASGTQYF,TRBJ2-5,TRBD2,TRBV4-3,few
TGTGCCAGCAGTTATCAGGGGGCGGGCAATCAGCCCCAGCATTTT,CASSYQGAGNQPQHF,TRBJ1-5,TRBD1,TRBV12-3/TRBV12-4,few
TGCGCCAGCAGCCCGGACGGACCTGGGGCCAACGTCCTGACTTTC,CASSPDGPGANVLTF,TRBJ2-6,.,TRBV4-1,.
TGTGCCAGCAGCCTTAGCGGGGGGGCAAGTGATACGCAGTATTTT,CASSLSGGASDTQYF,TRBJ2-3,TRBD2,TRBV7-3,.
TGTGCCAGCAGCGGACCCGGGACAGTCATTGGGCCCCAGCATTTT,CASSGPGTVIGPQHF,TRBJ1-5,TRBD1,TRBV7-9,.
TGTGCCAGCAGCCAAGATCCTAGCGGGGGCTCCTACGAGCAGTACTTC,CASSQDPSGGSYEQYF,TRBJ2-7,TRBD2,TRBV4-2,few
TGCAGTGCGCTGAGCCCCGGGAAGAACACCGGGGAGCTGTTTTTT,CSALSPGKNTGELFF,TRBJ2-2,.,TRBV20-1,few
TGTGCCAGCAGCTTGCAGGGGGCTACGGAGACCCAGTACTTC,CASSLQGATETQYF,TRBJ2-5,TRBD1,TRBV5-5,.
TGTGCCAGCAGCTTCGGACTAGCAAACTACGAGCAGTACTTC,CASSFGLANYEQYF,TRBJ2-7,TRBD2,TRBV7-2,few
TGTGCCAGTACCCCGTCGGGGACTGGGCGCTATGGCTACACCTTC,CASTPSGTGRYGYTF,TRBJ1-2,.,TRBV19,few
TGCGCCAGCAGCTTGTTCGGCGGGGGGCAAGAGACCCAGTACTTC,CASSLFGGGQETQYF,TRBJ2-5,TRBD2,TRBV5-1,.